The clone carrying this T cell receptor beta chain came up many times. Its antigen remains unidentified. This entry comes from a study of metastatic and nonmetastatic thyroid tumors. Across the whole study: Samples came from malignant and benign thyroid patients, and repertoires were compared across blood and tumor or nodule tissue. Study-level results: Reportedly, malignant thyroid tumors had significantly higher TCR beta diversity than benign nodules, in blood and tumor.

Ahead of thyroid surgery, no patient had received treatment of any kind. Using MiXCR, TCRdb re-called clones from the PCR reads. Of 20,000 to 25,000 clones in the sample, 20% to 30% were seen once. This sequence originates from a female donor with papillary thyroid cancer or a benign thyroid nodule (not recorded which). Some clones in this sample may be carry-over from other donors' samples. The sample comprised tumor tissue.

CDR3 protein: CASSFQGTGGELFF. The CDR3 DNA sequence: TGCGCCAGCAGCTTTCAGGGGACGGGCGGGGAGCTGTTTTTT. V and J are TRBV5-1 and TRBJ2-2; D is possibly TRBD1 (6 bases). Trimming removed 2 bases from V and 7 bases from J, with 12 bases in between. Germline CDR1 SGHRS, CDR2 YFSETQ. The CDR3 totals 14 residues. The whole variable domain, remainder taken from reference TRBV5-1 and TRBJ2-2, is KAGVTQTPRYLIKTRGQQVTLSCSPISGHRSVSWYQQTPGQGLQFLFEYFSETQRNKGNFPGRFSGRQFSNSRSEMNVSTLELGDSALYLCASSFQGTGGELFFGEGSRLTVL.